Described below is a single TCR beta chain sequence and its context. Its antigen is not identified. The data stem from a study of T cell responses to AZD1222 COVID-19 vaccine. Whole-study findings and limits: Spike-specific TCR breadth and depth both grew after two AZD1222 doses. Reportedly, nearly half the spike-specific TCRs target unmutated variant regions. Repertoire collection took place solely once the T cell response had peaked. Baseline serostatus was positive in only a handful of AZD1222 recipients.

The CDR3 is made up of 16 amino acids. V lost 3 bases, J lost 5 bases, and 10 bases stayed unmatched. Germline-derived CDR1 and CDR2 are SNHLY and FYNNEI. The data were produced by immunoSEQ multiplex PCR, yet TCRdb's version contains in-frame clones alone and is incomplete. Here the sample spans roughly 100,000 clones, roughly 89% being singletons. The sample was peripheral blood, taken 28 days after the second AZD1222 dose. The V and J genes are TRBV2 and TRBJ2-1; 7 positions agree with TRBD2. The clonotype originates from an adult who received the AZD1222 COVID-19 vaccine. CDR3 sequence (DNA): TGTGCCAGCAGTGATCGGGGGAGCGGGGCGAACAATGAGCAGTTCTTC. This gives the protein CASSDRGSGANNEQFF.